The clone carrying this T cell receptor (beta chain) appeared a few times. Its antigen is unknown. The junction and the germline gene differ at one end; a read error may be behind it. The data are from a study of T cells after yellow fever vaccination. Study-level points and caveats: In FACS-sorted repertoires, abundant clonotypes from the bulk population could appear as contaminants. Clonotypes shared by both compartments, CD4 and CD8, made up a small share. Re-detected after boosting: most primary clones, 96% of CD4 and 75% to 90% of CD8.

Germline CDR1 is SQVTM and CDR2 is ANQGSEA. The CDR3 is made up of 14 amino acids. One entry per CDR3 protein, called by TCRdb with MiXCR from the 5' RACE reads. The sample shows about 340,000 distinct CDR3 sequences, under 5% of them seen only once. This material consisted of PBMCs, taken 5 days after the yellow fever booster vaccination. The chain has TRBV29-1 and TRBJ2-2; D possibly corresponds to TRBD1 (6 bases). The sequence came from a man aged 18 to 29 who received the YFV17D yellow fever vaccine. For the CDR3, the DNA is TGCAGCGCTGAATTGGACAGCAACACCGGGGAGCTGTTTTTT. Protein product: CSAELDSNTGELFF.